This TCR beta chain was sequenced in a study of early T cells in non-severe SARS-CoV-2 infection. This clonotype was counted many times. The germline V gene has CDR1 DFQATT and CDR2 SNEGSKA (reference sequence). V was trimmed by 3 bases and J by 3 bases, leaving 11 bases between them. This CDR3 is built from 13 residues. Molecules of cDNA were individually given unique molecular identifiers that were attached to them. TCRdb called the 5' RACE reads again in MiXCR, with one record for every CDR3 protein. The table lists around 50,000 distinct CDR3 sequences, roughly 12% of them singletons. The clonotype was recovered from an adult who was a healthcare worker with PCR-confirmed SARS-CoV-2 infection or an uninfected control (not recorded which). The V gene is TRBV20-1, the J gene TRBJ1-2; D is uncertain. The sample was whole blood. In DNA form, the CDR3 reads TGCAGTGCTAGTGTAGGTCCCGACTATGGCTACACCTTC. Protein product: CSASVGPDYGYTF.